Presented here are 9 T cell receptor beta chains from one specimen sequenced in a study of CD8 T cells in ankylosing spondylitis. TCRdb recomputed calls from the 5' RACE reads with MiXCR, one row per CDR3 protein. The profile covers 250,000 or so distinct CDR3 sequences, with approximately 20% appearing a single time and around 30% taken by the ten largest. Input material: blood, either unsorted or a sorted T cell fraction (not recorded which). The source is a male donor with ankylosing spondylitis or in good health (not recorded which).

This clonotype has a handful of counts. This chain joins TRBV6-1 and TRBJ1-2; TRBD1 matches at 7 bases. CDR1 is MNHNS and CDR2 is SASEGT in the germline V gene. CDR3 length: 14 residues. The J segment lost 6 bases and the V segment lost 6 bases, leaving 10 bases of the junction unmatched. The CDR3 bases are TGTGCCAGCAGCCGAGCAGGGGGGGGCGATGGCTACACCTTC. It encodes CASSRAGGGDGYTF.

CDR3 loop: CASSQEPKAYEQYF. The CDR3 DNA sequence: TGCGCCAGCAGCCAAGAACCTAAAGCCTACGAGCAGTACTTC. The rearrangement joins TRBV4-1 to TRBJ2-7; D gene unclear. The ends were cut back, 0 bases at V and 2 bases at J, with 8 bases in the middle. This CDR3 is built from 14 residues. Germline CDR1 and CDR2: MGHRA and YSYEKL.

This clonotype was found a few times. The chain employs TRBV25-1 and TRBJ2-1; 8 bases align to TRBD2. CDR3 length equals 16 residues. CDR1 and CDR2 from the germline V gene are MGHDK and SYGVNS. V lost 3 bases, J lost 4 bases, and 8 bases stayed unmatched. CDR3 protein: CASSDNPSGLYNEQFF. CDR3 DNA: TGTGCCAGCAGTGATAATCCTAGCGGGCTTTACAATGAGCAGTTCTTC.

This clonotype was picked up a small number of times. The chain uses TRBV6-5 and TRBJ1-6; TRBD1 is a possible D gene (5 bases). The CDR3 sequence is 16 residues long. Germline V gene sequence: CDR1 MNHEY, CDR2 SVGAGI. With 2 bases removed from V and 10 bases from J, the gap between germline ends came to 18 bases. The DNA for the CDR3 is TGTGCCAGCAGTTACCATAGAGTCAGACCAGGGTCACCCCTCCACTTT. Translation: CASSYHRVRPGSPLHF.

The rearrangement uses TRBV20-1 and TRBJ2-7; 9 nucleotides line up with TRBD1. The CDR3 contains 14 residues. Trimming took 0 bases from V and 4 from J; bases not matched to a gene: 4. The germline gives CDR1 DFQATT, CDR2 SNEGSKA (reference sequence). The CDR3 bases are TGCAGTGCTAGAGACCCGACAGGGGGTTACGAGCAGTACTTC. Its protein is CSARDPTGGYEQYF.

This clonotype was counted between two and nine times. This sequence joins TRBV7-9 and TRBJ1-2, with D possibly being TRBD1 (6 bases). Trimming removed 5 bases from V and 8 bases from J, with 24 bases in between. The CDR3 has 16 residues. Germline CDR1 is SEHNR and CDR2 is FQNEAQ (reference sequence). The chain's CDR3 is CASSPGREQGPEGYTF. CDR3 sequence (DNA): TGTGCCAGCAGCCCCGGCCGCGAACAGGGCCCCGAGGGCTACACCTTC.

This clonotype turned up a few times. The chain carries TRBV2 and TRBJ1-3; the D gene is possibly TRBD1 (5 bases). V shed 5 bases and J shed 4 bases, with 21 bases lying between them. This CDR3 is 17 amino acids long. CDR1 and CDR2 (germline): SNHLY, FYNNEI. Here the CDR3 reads CASSLGPWTTSGNTIYF. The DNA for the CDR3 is TGTGCCAGCAGTCTGGGCCCTTGGACAACATCGGGAAACACCATATATTTT.

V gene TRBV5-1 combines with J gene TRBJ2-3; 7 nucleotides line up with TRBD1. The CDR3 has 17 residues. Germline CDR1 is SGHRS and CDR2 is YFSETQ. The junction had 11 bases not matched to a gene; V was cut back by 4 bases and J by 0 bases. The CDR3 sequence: CASSILNRGHSTDTQYF. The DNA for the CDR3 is TGCGCCAGCAGCATTCTAAACAGGGGACATAGCACAGATACGCAGTATTTT. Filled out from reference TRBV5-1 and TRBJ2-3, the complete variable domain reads KAGVTQTPRYLIKTRGQQVTLSCSPISGHRSVSWYQQTPGQGLQFLFEYFSETQRNKGNFPGRFSGRQFSNSRSEMNVSTLELGDSALYLCASSILNRGHSTDTQYFGPGTRLTVL.

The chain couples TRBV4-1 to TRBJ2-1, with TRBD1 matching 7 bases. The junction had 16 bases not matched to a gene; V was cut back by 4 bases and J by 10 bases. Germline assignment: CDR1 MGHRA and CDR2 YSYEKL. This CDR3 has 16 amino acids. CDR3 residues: CASSPDMRQGSYEQFF. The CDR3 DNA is TGCGCCAGCAGCCCAGACATGAGACAGGGATCCTACGAGCAGTTCTTC.